This note documents a single T cell receptor beta chain sequence. The data are from a study of T-cell memory formation after mild COVID-19. Study summary: There were largely donor-specific TCR clusters.

Germline CDR1 is MNHEY and CDR2 is SVGEGT. The CDR3 loop spans 16 amino acids. With V trimmed by 6 bases and J by 2 bases, 11 bases remained unmatched. TCRdb fed the 5' RACE reads into MiXCR, producing one record per CDR3 protein. The data contain over 45,000 distinct CDR3 sequences, approximately 9% of them seen just once; the ten biggest clones take up 12%. The TCR originated in an adult woman who had mild COVID-19 (a few samples of this study predate the infection). Cell type and time point are not known. This sequence joins TRBV6-2 or TRBV6-3 and TRBJ1-1, with 8 nucleotides matching TRBD1. Sequenced: PBMCs or a T cell subset sorted from them (not recorded which). CDR3 in amino acids: CASRRGTGLKNTEAFF. The CDR3 DNA follows: TGTGCCAGCAGGCGAGGGACAGGCCTTAAAAACACTGAAGCTTTCTTT.